This paragraph covers one T cell receptor beta chain sequence. This record comes from a study of shared clonotypes between healthy human individuals. Study as a whole: Samples came from a couple of female and a few male donors aged 18 to 49. CD4 naive and memory got three plates each, CD8 naive two, CD8 memory one.

Clones were read by immunoSEQ multiplex PCR, and TCRdb kept only the in-frame ones, dropping some. The table records some 2,100,000 clones, 90% to 97% of them present only once. V lost 6 bases to trimming and J lost 3 bases, with 11 bases between them. The germline CDR1 and CDR2 sequences are SNHLY and FYNNEI. There are 13 residues in the CDR3. The receptor was derived from a man between 18 and 35 years old in good health. The specimen was naive CD4+ T cells sorted from blood. Documented subset: CD45RA+ positively selected. V and J are TRBV2 and TRBJ1-1, with D possibly being TRBD1 (5 bases). The CDR3 region has the DNA TGTGCCAGCAGACCGCAGGGATACACTGAAGCTTTCTTT. This sequence encodes CASRPQGYTEAFF.